This is a list of T cell receptor beta chains from one sample in a study of long-term antiretroviral therapy in people with HIV. Method: immunoSEQ multiplex PCR; TCRdb's copy keeps in-frame clones and lacks some. The data show about 28,000 clones, 93% seen once. The material was unsorted PBMCs, obtained 6.2 years after starting antiretroviral therapy. The source is a man aged 35-49 years with HIV. CDR3s include the opening cysteine and the closing phenylalanine or tryptophan. The order of the fields is D gene, V gene, clone size, J gene, CDR3 DNA, CDR3 protein. The D gene is left open where the match is weak. Clone sizes are given selectively: once, few, many, or a class where the clone is expanded.

TRBD1	TRBV19	-	TRBJ1-2	TGTGCCAGTAGTATCCTCGACAGGGGGAGTGGCTACACCTTC	CASSILDRGSGYTF
-	TRBV28	-	TRBJ2-1	TGTGCCAGCACCACTGGCTGGACGAGGGGGGTAAACAATGAGCAGTTCTTC	CASTTGWTRGVNNEQFF
TRBD1	TRBV5-1	-	TRBJ2-7	TGCGCCAGCAGGACCGGGGACAGGGTTTACGAGCAGTACTTC	CASRTGDRVYEQYF
-	TRBV19	-	TRBJ2-1	TGTGCCAGTAGTATCGACGTTGTCTCCTACAATGAGCAGTTCTTC	CASSIDVVSYNEQFF
-	TRBV27	-	TRBJ1-2	TGTGCCAGCAGTCCTCTCGCAGGAGGGGGAATCTATGGCTACACCTTC	CASSPLAGGGIYGYTF
-	TRBV21-1	-	TRBJ2-3	TGTGCCAGCAGCGCGACAGAGTCTAGCACAGATACGCAGTATTTT	CASSATESSTDTQYF
-	TRBV5-6	once	TRBJ2-1	TGTGCCAGCAGCTATCGGGCTAGACTTACGGAGGAGCAGTTCTTC	CASSYRARLTEEQFF
-	TRBV15	-	TRBJ2-6	TGTGCCACCAGCGGCGAGTCCCAGGGGAGTGTATACTCTGGGGCCAACGTCCTGACTTTC	CATSGESQGSVYSGANVLTF
TRBD2	TRBV5-5	-	TRBJ2-7	TGTGCCAGCAGCTTGGGAGCGGGAGGGTCCTACGAGCAGTACTTC	CASSLGAGGSYEQYF
TRBD2	TRBV7-2	-	TRBJ2-3	TGTGCCAGCAGCTTAAGTCTAGCGGCCACAGATACGCAGTATTTT	CASSLSLAATDTQYF
TRBD1	TRBV6-5	-	TRBJ2-7	TGTGCCAGCAGGTCCGGGACAGGGGGCACCGAGCAGTACTTC	CASRSGTGGTEQYF
-	TRBV11-3	-	TRBJ1-6	TGTGCCAGCAGCTTAGAGGGAAATTCACCCCTCCACTTT	CASSLEGNSPLHF
-	TRBV4-2	-	TRBJ2-1	TGTGCCAGCAGCCAAGGCCATGGCCGGGGCTCCTACAATGAGCAGTTCTTC	CASSQGHGRGSYNEQFF
TRBD1	TRBV5-1	-	TRBJ2-7	TGCGCCAGCAGCTTGGGGGGGACAGGGAGCTACGAGCAGTACTTC	CASSLGGTGSYEQYF
-	TRBV28	once	TRBJ1-2	TGTGCCAGCAGACCCGACAGACACTATGGCTACACCTTC	CASRPDRHYGYTF
-	TRBV28	-	TRBJ1-2	TGTGCTACCCAAGGCGGATATTTGTACTATGGCTACACCTTC	CATQGGYLYYGYTF
-	TRBV6-1	-	TRBJ2-4	TGTGCCAGCAGTGAAATAGCAGGGGCCAAAAACATTCAGTACTTC	CASSEIAGAKNIQYF
-	TRBV7-3	-	TRBJ2-5	TGTGCCAGCAGCCAGACTAACGGCAGCCAGACCCAGTACTTC	CASSQTNGSQTQYF
-	TRBV11-2	-	TRBJ2-3	TGTGCCAGCAGCTTAGCTTTTGCGGTAAACACAGATACGCAGTATTTT	CASSLAFAVNTDTQYF
-	TRBV27	-	TRBJ2-7	TGTGCCAGCAGTAACCGGGAACACGAGCAGTACTTC	CASSNREHEQYF
-	TRBV11-3	-	TRBJ2-1	TGTGCCAGCAGCCCCGGATTTGAGTATAGCTCCTACAATGAGCAGTTCTTC	CASSPGFEYSSYNEQFF
-	TRBV27	-	TRBJ1-5	TGTGCCAGCAGTTCCCGGAATAGCAATCAGCCCCAGCATTTT	CASSSRNSNQPQHF
-	TRBV5-5	-	TRBJ1-5	TGTGCCAGCAGCCCGGTCGCGGATCAGCCCCAGCATTTT	CASSPVADQPQHF
-	TRBV7-9	-	TRBJ2-5	TGTGCCAGCAGCTTACCCAAGGAGACCCAGTACTTC	CASSLPKETQYF